The clone carrying this TCR beta chain was seen a handful of times. The data belong to a study of patients and donors after allogeneic stem cell transplantation. The V gene's germline CDR1 is LGHNA and CDR2 YSLEER. CDR3 size: 12 residues. The germline V and J ends were trimmed by 7 bases and 6 bases, with 10 bases remaining between them. TCRdb passed the RT-PCR reads through MiXCR, listing each CDR3 protein once. The sample records hundreds of thousands of distinct CDR3 sequences, 15% to 20% being singletons. The chain combines TRBV4-3 with TRBJ2-1; D gene unclear. The sequence derives from a human donor who was either an allogeneic HSCT recipient or a stem cell or donor lymphocyte infusion donor (not recorded which). It is not recorded whose cells these are; they may come from a transplant donor. Sequencing was done on a sample of blood, either unsorted or a sorted T cell fraction (not recorded which). In nucleotides, the CDR3 is TGCGCCAGCACCCGGCCCACCAATGAGCAGTTCTTC. Protein product: CASTRPTNEQFF.